This TCR beta chain was identified in a study of T cell responses to AZD1222 COVID-19 vaccine. From germline, CDR1 is LNHNV and CDR2 YYDKDF (reference sequence). The V and J ends lost 5 bases and 5 bases, in that order; junction bases with no gene match: 3. This CDR3 spans 14 amino acids. Data came from immunoSEQ multiplex PCR; TCRdb stores just in-frame clones and leaves some out. The sample lists 70,000 or so clones; 79% were seen once. V gene TRBV15 combines with J gene TRBJ1-6; 7 bases line up with TRBD1. The sample here was peripheral blood, taken on day 0 of MenACWY control vaccination. This clonotype originated in an adult in good health. In nucleotides, the CDR3 is TGTGCCACCAGCCTGGGACAGAATAATTCACCCCTCCACTTT. It translates to CATSLGQNNSPLHF.